This T cell receptor (beta chain) stems from a study of beta chain features in type 1 diabetes. Study context: Comparable age, gender and cell yields were observed in patients relative to healthy donors.

Regarding this clone: Its antigen is not known. Other DNA sequences in this specimen translate into the identical CDR3.

The isolated RNA, all of it, was reverse transcribed, so expressed TCRB transcripts were what got sequenced. Here immunoSEQ multiplex PCR was the method, and the copy in TCRdb shows in-frame clones only, minus some. In the table there are about 260,000 clones, around 21% of which are singletons. Between the trimmed V and J ends, which lost 0 bases and 2 bases, there was a span of 5 bases. The CDR3 loop spans 13 amino acids. Germline CDR1 is SGHRS and CDR2 is YFSETQ. The single heparinised draw taken from each donor contained roughly 100 mL of blood on average. Broader study findings: Here, the possible influence of HLA type (on TCRB rearrangement) remained unresolved. Among patients, naive, central memory and Treg TCRB repertoires appeared more similar than among healthy donors. Shortening that was moderate but significant affected the TCRB CDR3s of Type 1 diabetes patients in all four CD4+ subsets.

This rearrangement joins TRBV5-1 to TRBJ1-2; possible D gene TRBD1, 5 bases. This TCR derives from a middle-aged woman with type 1 diabetes. Input material: naive CD4+ T cells from blood. CDR3 sequence (DNA): TGCGCCAGCAGCTTGGACAGGAACTATGGCTACACCTTC. Translation gives CASSLDRNYGYTF.